The 21 T cell receptor beta chains in this list originate from one sample, sequenced in a study of cytomegalovirus exposure and HLA in healthy donors. Researchers ran the PCR with 60 Vbeta and 13 Jbeta primers. Sequencing used immunoSEQ multiplex PCR; TCRdb keeps in-frame clones, though not all of them. The data contain under 85,000 clones, around 77% of them singletons. Sequenced sample: PBMCs. The receptors derive from a woman in her forties in good health and CMV-seropositive.

Concerning this clone itself: The sample contains more than one DNA sequence encoding this CDR3. The gene calls are TRBV29-1 and TRBJ1-1; D ambiguous. With 4 bases removed from V and 6 bases from J, the gap between germline ends came to 15 bases. There are 13 residues in the CDR3. CDR1 is SQVTM, CDR2 ANQGSEA, per germline. CDR3 nucleotide sequence: TGCAGCGTTGGTTTGGCAGGTGGCTCTGAAGCTTTCTTT. Translated, it gives CSVGLAGGSEAFF. Looking up the rest from reference TRBV29-1 and TRBJ1-1 gives the full variable domain: SAVISQKPSRDICQRGTSLTIQCQVDSQVTMMFWYRQQPGQSLTLIATANQGSEATYESGFVIDKFPISRPNLTFSTLTVSNMSPEDSSIYLCSVGLAGGSEAFFGQGTRLTVV.

This rearrangement joins TRBV5-4 to TRBJ2-1, with 16 nucleotides matching TRBD2. The V gene end was trimmed by 6 bases and the J gene end by 5 bases; junction bases not matched to a gene: 5. The CDR3 is 16 residues long. Germline V lookup: CDR1 SGHNT, CDR2 YYREEE (reference sequence). The CDR3 protein is CASKKGTSGRDNEQFF. The CDR3 bases are TGTGCCAGCAAAAAAGGGACTAGCGGGAGGGACAATGAGCAGTTCTTC.

Regarding this clone: Other nucleotide sequences from this sample produce the same CDR3. V is TRBV5-1 and J is TRBJ1-3; D gene ambiguous. With 0 bases removed from V and 0 bases from J, the gap between germline ends came to 7 bases. The CDR3 consists of 15 residues. CDR1 and CDR2 from the germline V gene are SGHRS and YFSETQ. The CDR3 region has the DNA TGCGCCAGCAGCTTGGAGTGGAGCTCTGGAAACACCATATATTTT. It yields the protein CASSLEWSSGNTIYF.

Here the CDR3 DNA reads TGCAGCGTCCGACAGGGACCCTACGAGCAGTACTTC. It codes for CSVRQGPYEQYF. The rearrangement links TRBV29-1 to TRBJ2-7, with 7 bases lining up with TRBD1. The CDR3 is 12 amino acids. V gave up 6 bases and J gave up 2 bases; unmatched junction bases: 4. Germline CDR1 is SQVTM and CDR2 is ANQGSEA.

The chain employs TRBV4-2 and TRBJ2-5; 9 bases are shared with TRBD2. The CDR3 runs 15 residues. CDR1 is LGHNA, CDR2 YNFKEQ, per germline. J was trimmed by 3 bases and V by 2 bases; bases with no gene match: 4. The CDR3 DNA follows: TGTGCCAGCAGCCAAATTAGCGGGGGCAAAGAGACCCAGTACTTC. Protein product: CASSQISGGKETQYF.

This clone was counted a few times. The J gene is TRBJ1-1, the V gene TRBV5-1; the D gene is possibly TRBD1 (5 bases). With 0 bases removed from V and 11 bases from J, the gap between germline ends came to 14 bases. Germline CDR1 and CDR2: SGHRS and YFSETQ. CDR3 size: 13 residues. The CDR3 DNA reads as TGCGCCAGCAGCTTGGAGTCGGGGGGTGATGCTTTCTTT. This codes for CASSLESGGDAFF.

The rearrangement joins TRBV6-5 to TRBJ2-2, with TRBD2 identical over 13 bases. Unmatched junction bases numbered 6, after V lost 7 bases and J lost 7 bases. There are 15 residues in the CDR3. The germline V gene encodes CDR1 MNHEY and CDR2 SVGAGI. Here the CDR3 DNA reads TGTGCCAGCACCGGACTAGCGGGAGAGGTCGGGGAGCTGTTTTTT. Translating gives CASTGLAGEVGELFF.

The chain joins TRBV2 to TRBJ1-5; D uncertain. V lost 6 bases and J 4 bases, leaving 19 bases between the germline ends. Per germline, CDR1 SNHLY and CDR2 FYNNEI. The CDR3 runs 16 residues. The CDR3 reads CASSTGYPGKNQPQHF. The CDR3 nucleotides read TGTGCCAGCAGCACCGGATACCCGGGGAAAAATCAGCCCCAGCATTTT.

The CDR3, as DNA: TGTGCCAGCTCACCAGGAGGGGCTAGCGGCAACAATGAGCAGTTCTTC. Residues: CASSPGGASGNNEQFF. The V and J genes are TRBV18 and TRBJ2-1, with 7 bases that match TRBD2. The CDR3 consists of 16 residues. Germline assignment: CDR1 KGHSH and CDR2 LQKENI. The J segment lost 5 bases and the V segment lost 2 bases, leaving 9 bases of the junction unmatched. The entire variable domain, with the rest obtained from reference TRBV18 and TRBJ2-1, is as follows: NAGVMQNPRHLVRRRGQEARLRCSPMKGHSHVYWYRQLPEEGLKFMVYLQKENIIDESGMPKERFSAEFPKEGPSILRIQQVVRGDSAAYFCASSPGGASGNNEQFFGPGTRLTVL.

This chain uses TRBV29-1 with TRBJ1-1; TRBD1 aligns across 9 bases. This CDR3 has 13 amino acids. The V segment lost 4 bases and the J segment 10 bases; nucleotides outside the gene matches: 10. Per germline, CDR1 SQVTM and CDR2 ANQGSEA. CDR3 sequence (DNA): TGCAGCGTTGGAAACAGGGGGCAGGTTGGAGCTTTCTTT. This sequence encodes CSVGNRGQVGAFF.

This clone is judged medium-sized. V gene TRBV28 combines with J gene TRBJ1-5, with D possibly being TRBD1 (5 bases). CDR3 length equals 13 residues. Trimming removed 5 bases at V and 3 bases at J, with 8 bases between. Germline assignment: CDR1 MDHEN and CDR2 SYDVKM. The CDR3 reads CASSDSFNQPQHF. CDR3 sequence (DNA): TGTGCCAGCAGTGACAGTTTCAATCAGCCCCAGCATTTT.

This clone was seen a handful of times. V is TRBV15 and J is TRBJ1-6; 8 bases are a match to TRBD1. Germline CDR1 LNHNV, CDR2 YYDKDF (reference sequence). The V segment lost 5 bases and the J segment 5 bases; nucleotides outside the gene matches: 11. This CDR3 contains 17 residues. This CDR3 reads CATSSGQGARNNSPLHF. The CDR3 DNA is TGTGCCACCAGCTCCGGACAGGGTGCCAGAAATAATTCACCCCTCCACTTT.

This chain joins TRBV6-1 and TRBJ1-5; D is ambiguous. V shed 3 bases and J shed 6 bases, with 6 bases lying between them. CDR1 and CDR2 from the germline V gene are MNHNS and SASEGT. The CDR3 consists of 12 residues. The CDR3 reads CASSDSSQPQHF. CDR3 nucleotides: TGTGCCAGCAGTGATTCGAGTCAGCCCCAGCATTTT.

The chain carries TRBV19 and TRBJ2-1; 7 nucleotides align to TRBD2. Unmatched junction bases numbered 15, after V lost 4 bases and J lost 6 bases. The V gene's germline CDR1 is LNHDA and CDR2 SQIVND (reference sequence). This CDR3 spans 17 amino acids. The CDR3 nucleotides read TGTGCCAGTAGTAGCCATTTTGGGGGAGGGCCAGCCAATGAGCAGTTCTTC. Its protein is CASSSHFGGGPANEQFF.

This sequence joins TRBV2 and TRBJ2-7; TRBD1 matches 8 bases. The ends lost 10 bases at V and 2 bases at J; junction bases unmatched: 7. Germline V lookup: CDR1 SNHLY, CDR2 FYNNEI. The CDR3 has 13 amino acids. CDR3 protein: CATRTGPTYEQYF. The CDR3, as DNA: TGTGCCACCAGGACAGGGCCCACCTACGAGCAGTACTTC.

The rearrangement joins TRBV4-2 to TRBJ1-1, with a possible D match to TRBD1 (6 bases). The V gene's germline CDR1 is LGHNA and CDR2 YNFKEQ. Trimming took 4 bases from V and 5 from J, leaving 14 bases between them. The CDR3 runs to 14 residues. CDR3 residues: CASSLRGLVTEAFF. Written as DNA, the CDR3 is TGTGCCAGCAGCCTCAGGGGATTGGTGACTGAAGCTTTCTTT.

V and J are TRBV30 and TRBJ1-2, with a weak D call TRBD1 (5 bases). The CDR3 is 11 amino acids. Germline V gives CDR1 GTSNPN, CDR2 SVGIG (reference sequence). Deletions cut 6 bases from V and 4 bases from J, with 9 bases between. The CDR3, as DNA: TGTGCCTGCAGGGCCTCCTATGGCTACACCTTC. This sequence encodes CACRASYGYTF.

The genes are TRBV6-6 and TRBJ2-7, with D possibly being TRBD1 (5 bases). Deletions cut 4 bases from V and 9 bases from J, with 13 bases between. The CDR3 has 12 amino acids. From germline, CDR1 is MNHNY and CDR2 SVGAGI (reference sequence). Here the CDR3 reads CASSFDRTGQYF. CDR3 DNA: TGTGCCAGCAGTTTCGACAGAACCGGGCAGTACTTC.

This clone occurred a few times. The V and J genes are TRBV30 and TRBJ2-5; possible D gene TRBD2, 6 bases. The CDR3 is 11 residues long. V shed 3 bases and J shed 13 bases, with 15 bases lying between them. Germline loops: CDR1 GTSNPN, CDR2 SVGIG (reference sequence). The CDR3 here is CAWRLGREAYF. The CDR3 DNA is TGTGCCTGGAGGTTGGGCAGGGAGGCGTACTTC.

The V gene is TRBV6-1, the J gene TRBJ2-7, with 7 bases fitting TRBD2. This CDR3 is built from 16 residues. The junction had 13 bases not matched to a gene; V was cut back by 8 bases and J by 0 bases. Germline lookup yields CDR1 MNHNS and CDR2 SASEGT. The chain's CDR3 is CASGALSASGSYEQYF. CDR3 nucleotide sequence: TGTGCCAGCGGTGCGCTATCGGCTAGCGGCTCCTACGAGCAGTACTTC.

This chain joins TRBV2 and TRBJ2-1; TRBD2 is a possible D gene (7 bases). The CDR3 loop spans 17 amino acids. V dropped 10 bases and J dropped 1 base, with 23 bases sitting between them. Germline loops: CDR1 SNHLY, CDR2 FYNNEI. The CDR3 nucleotides are TGTGCCACCCGAGGGAGGGGGGGCACTCTTTCCTACAATGAGCAGTTCTTC. The encoded protein is CATRGRGGTLSYNEQFF.